Below, 31 T cell receptor beta chains from the same sample are listed, as sequenced in a study of blood T cell repertoires in COVID-19. Generated by immunoSEQ multiplex PCR, the TCRdb table keeps only in-frame clones and is missing some. The sample shows some 250,000 clones, about nine tenths of them seen only once. Sequencing was done on a sample of peripheral blood. These receptors were obtained from a man aged 25-40 years who had recovered from COVID-19.

The chain is built from TRBV5-1 and TRBJ2-7, with 11 bases that match TRBD1. Germline V gene data show CDR1 as SGHRS and CDR2 as YFSETQ. The junction had 2 bases not matched to a gene; V was cut back by 0 bases and J by 3 bases. The CDR3 loop spans 15 amino acids. Here the CDR3 reads CASSLGGTGGYEQYF. CDR3 coding DNA: TGCGCCAGCAGCTTGGGAGGGACAGGGGGCTACGAGCAGTACTTC. Filled out from reference TRBV5-1 and TRBJ2-7, the complete variable domain reads KAGVTQTPRYLIKTRGQQVTLSCSPISGHRSVSWYQQTPGQGLQFLFEYFSETQRNKGNFPGRFSGRQFSNSRSEMNVSTLELGDSALYLCASSLGGTGGYEQYFGPGTRLTVT.

The chain uses TRBV30 and TRBJ1-1; 7 nucleotides line up with TRBD1. Germline V lookup: CDR1 GTSNPN, CDR2 SVGIG (reference sequence). The CDR3 is 12 residues long. J gave up 8 bases and V 4 bases, and 7 bases lay outside the gene matches. CDR3 loop: CAWTEQGSEAFF. CDR3 bases: TGTGCCTGGACCGAACAGGGGTCAGAAGCTTTCTTT.

The count of this clone is one. The chain links TRBV23-1 to TRBJ2-3; a weak D match, TRBD1 (6 bases). TRBV23-1 is flagged as an ORF with uncertain function. There are 15 residues in the CDR3. V was clipped by 4 bases and J by 4 bases, with 15 bases between them. DNA for the CDR3: TGCGCCAGCAGTCCGACGGGCAGGGGCGCAGATACGCAGTATTTT. Encoded protein: CASSPTGRGADTQYF.

The chain joins TRBV7-7 to TRBJ1-5, with D perhaps TRBD1 (6 bases). This CDR3 has 15 residues. V gave up 2 bases and J gave up 5 bases, with 13 bases separating them. Germline V CDR1 and CDR2: SSHAT, FNYEAQ (reference sequence). The CDR3: CASSLYKGDDQPQHF. In DNA form, the CDR3 reads TGTGCCAGCAGCTTATACAAGGGGGATGATCAGCCCCAGCATTTT.

This clone appeared a few times. The rearrangement joins TRBV4-3 to TRBJ1-5; 7 bases agree with TRBD1. The CDR3 runs to 14 residues. Germline CDR1 and CDR2: LGHNA and YSLEER. After removal of 5 bases from V and 2 bases from J, the junction contained 3 bases not matched to a gene. The CDR3 sequence is CASSDRDGNQPQHF. The DNA for the CDR3 is TGCGCCAGCAGCGACAGGGATGGCAATCAGCCCCAGCATTTT.

This clone was counted only a few times. The chain couples TRBV6-5 to TRBJ1-5, with TRBD1 matching over 7 bases. This CDR3 is built from 14 residues. Germline V gene data show CDR1 as MNHEY and CDR2 as SVGAGI. V shed 6 bases and J 4 bases; nucleotides not matched to a gene: 6. CDR3 DNA sequence: TGTGCCAGCAGCCGAACGGACAGGAATCAGCCCCAGCATTTT. It yields the protein CASSRTDRNQPQHF.

This chain's CDR3 is CASRDRGGELFF. The CDR3 DNA follows: TGTGCCAGCAGAGACAGGGGCGGGGAGCTGTTTTTT. The rearrangement uses TRBV2 and TRBJ2-2; 8 bases line up with TRBD1. Per the germline V gene, CDR1 is SNHLY and CDR2 is FYNNEI. The V gene end was trimmed by 6 bases and the J gene end by 7 bases; junction bases not matched to a gene: 1. The CDR3 has 12 amino acids.

The chain recombines TRBV29-1 with TRBJ2-1, with 10 bases fitting TRBD1. This CDR3 has 14 residues. The V segment lost 6 bases and the J segment 7 bases; nucleotides outside the gene matches: 9. Per the germline V gene, CDR1 is SQVTM and CDR2 is ANQGSEA. The CDR3 sequence: CSVWGDRGSNEQFF. The CDR3, as DNA: TGCAGCGTGTGGGGGGACAGGGGTTCAAATGAGCAGTTCTTC.

The chain is built from TRBV7-9 and TRBJ2-2, with D maybe TRBD1 (6 bases). Germline assignment: CDR1 SEHNR and CDR2 FQNEAQ (reference sequence). V lost 6 bases and J lost 7, with 12 bases in between. The CDR3 is 13 amino acids. DNA for the CDR3: TGTGCCAGCAGTTACAGGGTAGACGGGGAGCTGTTTTTT. It is translated as CASSYRVDGELFF.

The rearrangement links TRBV25-1 to TRBJ2-1; a possible D gene is TRBD2 (5 bases). The germline V gene has CDR1 MGHDK and CDR2 SYGVNS. The CDR3 spans 15 residues. Trimming pared 6 bases from V and 2 bases from J, leaving 14 bases between. The CDR3 reads CASRATTRAYNEQFF. CDR3 DNA sequence: TGTGCCAGCAGGGCGACTACAAGGGCCTACAATGAGCAGTTCTTC.

The genes are TRBV7-9 and TRBJ1-1; possible D gene TRBD1, 5 bases. In germline, CDR1 is SEHNR, CDR2 FQNEAQ (reference sequence). CDR3 size: 13 residues. Between the trimmed V and J ends, which lost 4 bases and 2 bases, there was a span of 8 bases. The CDR3: CASSWGDNTEAFF. The CDR3 DNA sequence: TGTGCCAGCAGCTGGGGGGACAACACTGAAGCTTTCTTT.

As DNA, the CDR3 is TGTGCCAGCACCTTATACCGGGACAGGAACACTGAAGCTTTCTTT. This gives the protein CASTLYRDRNTEAFF. This rearrangement joins TRBV3-1 (or the pseudogene TRBV3-2) to TRBJ1-1; 7 nucleotides match TRBD1. The CDR3 consists of 15 residues. From germline, CDR1 is LGHDT and CDR2 YNNKEL (reference sequence). After removal of 7 bases from V and 1 base from J, the junction contained 9 bases not matched to a gene.

This clone occurred a few times. This chain links TRBV29-1 with TRBJ2-1, with D possibly matching TRBD2 (5 bases). This CDR3 contains 11 residues. CDR1 is SQVTM and CDR2 is ANQGSEA in the germline V gene. This CDR3 reads CTYLRRNEQFF. Written as DNA, the CDR3 is TGCACCTACTTGCGGAGGAATGAGCAGTTCTTC.

The rearrangement links TRBV3-1 (or the pseudogene TRBV3-2) to TRBJ2-3; 8 bases align to TRBD2. Germline V gives CDR1 LGHDT, CDR2 YNNKEL (reference sequence). After removal of 6 bases from V and 7 bases from J, the junction contained 6 bases not matched to a gene. The CDR3 consists of 13 residues. CDR3: CASRTGTRNTQYF. The DNA of the CDR3 is TGTGCCAGCAGGACCGGGACTAGAAATACGCAGTATTTT.

The V and J genes are TRBV6-2 or TRBV6-3 and TRBJ2-3; D may be TRBD2 (6 bases). There are 14 residues in the CDR3. V lost 5 bases, J lost 2 bases, and 11 bases lay in between. Germline V gene lookup returns CDR1 MNHEY and CDR2 SVGEGT. The CDR3 region is CASSTGVSTDTQYF. The CDR3 DNA sequence: TGTGCCAGCAGTACGGGGGTGTCCACAGATACGCAGTATTTT.

CDR3 amino acids: CATRTRGGTGELFF. CDR3 coding DNA: TGTGCCACCAGGACTAGAGGTGGCACCGGGGAGCTGTTTTTT. The V and J genes are TRBV2 and TRBJ2-2, with 7 bases matching TRBD2. The CDR3 sequence is 14 residues long. Trimming took 10 bases from V and 4 from J; bases not matched to a gene: 9. The germline gives CDR1 SNHLY, CDR2 FYNNEI.

The chain combines TRBV5-1 with TRBJ2-7; 10 bases fit TRBD1. The CDR3 spans 14 residues. Trimming took 5 bases from V and 3 from J; bases not matched to a gene: 5. Per the germline V gene, CDR1 is SGHRS and CDR2 is YFSETQ. As DNA, the CDR3 is TGCGCCAGCAGTCGGGACAGGGGAGGCTACGAGCAGTACTTC. Protein: CASSRDRGGYEQYF.

This chain uses TRBV14 with TRBJ2-7; maybe TRBD2 (5 bases). The CDR3 totals 16 residues. Trimming pared 0 bases from V and 0 bases from J, leaving 12 bases between. CDR1 and CDR2 from the germline V gene are SGHDN and FVKESK. CDR3 coding DNA: TGTGCCAGCAGCCAAGATTTGCTGGGGAGCTCCTACGAGCAGTACTTC. Its protein product is CASSQDLLGSSYEQYF.

The chain couples TRBV4-2 to TRBJ2-5; D perhaps matches TRBD1 (6 bases). Germline lookup yields CDR1 LGHNA and CDR2 YNFKEQ. The ends were cut back, 0 bases at V and 2 bases at J, with 13 bases in the middle. CDR3 length: 16 amino acids. The CDR3 region has the DNA TGTGCCAGCAGCCAAGATCAAGGCAGGGGACAAGAGACCCAGTACTTC. Amino acid sequence: CASSQDQGRGQETQYF.

The V gene is TRBV18, the J gene TRBJ2-7, with D maybe TRBD2 (8 bases). The CDR3 sequence is 17 residues long. Trimming stripped 3 bases from V and 1 base from J, with 19 bases between. CDR1 is KGHSH and CDR2 is LQKENI in the germline V gene. DNA of the CDR3: TGTGCCAGCTCACCGCCCTCGGGAGGGACAGCGTCCTACGAGCAGTACTTC. Translation gives CASSPPSGGTASYEQYF.

This chain links TRBV14 with TRBJ2-7; D call uncertain. The CDR3 spans 12 residues. CDR1 and CDR2 (germline): SGHDN, FVKESK. Between the trimmed V and J ends, which lost 1 base and 4 bases, there was a span of 5 bases. The CDR3: CASSQAGYEQYF. DNA for the CDR3: TGTGCCAGCAGCCAAGCCGGGTACGAGCAGTACTTC.

The chain is built from TRBV20-1 and TRBJ2-5; D may be TRBD1 (6 bases). The CDR3 extends over 13 amino acids. From germline, CDR1 is DFQATT and CDR2 SNEGSKA (reference sequence). Trimming pared 3 bases from V and 5 bases from J, leaving 13 bases between. CDR3 coding DNA: TGCAGTGCTAGTGCACAGGGCGGGGAGACCCAGTACTTC. Translation gives CSASAQGGETQYF.

The chain links TRBV7-2 to TRBJ2-7, with 8 bases aligning to TRBD1. The J segment lost 5 bases and the V segment lost 5 bases, leaving 11 bases of the junction unmatched. Looked up from germline, CDR1 is SGHTA and CDR2 is FQGNSA. This CDR3 is 15 amino acids long. This CDR3 is CASSPTTGGINEQYF. CDR3 DNA sequence: TGTGCCAGCAGCCCAACTACAGGGGGGATAAACGAGCAGTACTTC.

This chain links TRBV5-6 with TRBJ2-7; D is undetermined. The V and J ends lost 1 base and 4 bases respectively, with 15 bases between them. In germline, CDR1 is SGHDT, CDR2 YYEEEE. The CDR3 length is 15 residues. CDR3 in amino acids: CASSLISAVSYEQYF. CDR3 bases: TGTGCCAGCAGCTTGATCAGCGCCGTGTCGTACGAGCAGTACTTC.

The chain links TRBV18 to TRBJ1-5; D gene uncertain. CDR1 is KGHSH, CDR2 LQKENI, per germline. The CDR3 has 13 amino acids. Between the trimmed V and J ends, which lost 2 bases and 5 bases, there was a span of 7 bases. The CDR3: CASSPGRDQPQHF. CDR3 bases: TGTGCCAGCTCACCAGGGAGGGATCAGCCCCAGCATTTT.

This chain uses TRBV18 with TRBJ2-7; TRBD2 agrees at 11 bases. The ends lost 3 bases at V and 7 bases at J; junction bases unmatched: 8. Germline CDR1 is KGHSH and CDR2 is LQKENI. The CDR3 contains 15 residues. CDR3 coding DNA: TGTGCCAGCTCACCCTCTAGCGGGGGGATGGAGGAGCAGTACTTC. Translated, it gives CASSPSSGGMEEQYF.

The rearrangement uses TRBV6-1 and TRBJ1-1, with D maybe TRBD1 (5 bases). Germline V gene sequence: CDR1 MNHNS, CDR2 SASEGT. The CDR3 loop spans 14 amino acids. Trimming removed 3 bases at V and 1 base at J, with 9 bases between. This CDR3 is CASSDRAENTEAFF. CDR3 in DNA: TGTGCCAGCAGTGACAGGGCGGAGAACACTGAAGCTTTCTTT.

This clone was detected a few times. This chain uses TRBV9 with TRBJ2-2; D ambiguous. The CDR3 is 16 amino acids. Trimming removed 4 bases at V and 2 bases at J, with 15 bases between. Germline V gene data show CDR1 as SGDLS and CDR2 as YYNGEE. CDR3 nucleotides: TGTGCCAGCAGCCCCCGCGCACCAATTAACACCGGGGAGCTGTTTTTT. Its translation is CASSPRAPINTGELFF.

The chain has TRBV19 and TRBJ1-1, with 7 positions matching TRBD1. Germline values: CDR1 LNHDA, CDR2 SQIVND (reference sequence). The CDR3 loop spans 14 amino acids. Trimming removed 6 bases from V and 3 bases from J; junction bases left unmatched: 7. CDR3 loop: CASSRQGFHTEAFF. The CDR3 DNA is TGTGCCAGTAGCCGACAGGGCTTTCACACTGAAGCTTTCTTT.

The chain joins TRBV3-1 (or the pseudogene TRBV3-2) to TRBJ2-5, with 7 positions matching TRBD1. The germline gives CDR1 LGHDT, CDR2 YNNKEL (reference sequence). The CDR3 is made up of 15 amino acids. The junction had 13 bases not matched to a gene; V was cut back by 7 bases and J by 5 bases. CDR3 loop: CASTPKGASWETQYF. CDR3 DNA sequence: TGTGCCAGCACCCCAAAGGGGGCCTCGTGGGAGACCCAGTACTTC.

CDR3 loop: CAIRAKGAHEQYF. CDR3 DNA: TGTGCCATCAGGGCGAAGGGGGCCCACGAGCAGTACTTC. The chain recombines TRBV10-3 with TRBJ2-7; 7 nucleotides agree with TRBD1. With V trimmed by 6 bases and J by 5 bases, 7 bases remained unmatched. The CDR3 spans 13 residues. Germline V CDR1 and CDR2: ENHRY, SYGVKD.